This T cell receptor beta chain was captured in a study of CD8 T cells in ankylosing spondylitis. There are many counts of this clonotype. A quantitative 5'-RACE method, one with molecular barcodes, was used to make TCR beta libraries. TCRdb reprocessed the 5' RACE reads with MiXCR, giving one entry per CDR3 protein. The sample has more than 250,000 distinct CDR3 sequences; approximately 10% are singletons. The CDR3 covers 10 residues. Between the trimmed V and J ends, which lost 4 bases and 8 bases, there was a span of 5 bases. Germline loops: CDR1 SNHLY, CDR2 FYNNEI. Source material: blood, either unsorted or a sorted T cell fraction (not recorded which). The sequence was obtained from a female donor with ankylosing spondylitis or in good health (not recorded which). The chain employs TRBV2 and TRBJ1-1; no reliable D call. The CDR3 reads CASSASEAFF. CDR3 nucleotide sequence: TGTGCCAGCAGTGCATCCGAAGCTTTCTTT.